Shown below are 29 T cell receptor beta chains from a single sample sequenced in a study of T cell changes during pregnancy in multiple sclerosis (dated by TCRdb to between 2018 and 2021). The library was obtained by the immunoSEQ multiplex PCR assay. TCRdb took over this immuneACCESS table, retaining in-frame rearrangements with V and J assigned. Such tables are incomplete; in checked studies, under half of the missing clones stem from an unresolved V gene, and the remainder is unexplained. The sample data list 42,000 or so clones, and around 92% of these were observed just once. The biggest ten clones account for about 0.34% of the sample. The sequencing here drew on CD4+ T cells from peripheral blood mononuclear cells, taken after pregnancy. The receptors originated from a female donor with multiple sclerosis, enrolled in a pregnancy study.

The rearrangement uses TRBV27 and TRBJ1-5; 7 bases are shared with TRBD1. CDR3 length: 17 amino acids. V was pared by 5 bases and J by 0 bases, with 10 bases of the junction left unmatched. Germline assignment: CDR1 MNHEY and CDR2 SMNVEV (reference sequence). DNA for the CDR3: TGTGCCAGCAGTGGACAGAGGGACAGCCTTAGCAATCAGCCCCAGCATTTT. This gives the protein CASSGQRDSLSNQPQHF.

This CDR3 is CASSIAGDQPQHF. The CDR3 coding sequence is TGTGCCAGTAGTATAGCAGGGGATCAGCCCCAGCATTTT. V usage is TRBV19 and J usage is TRBJ1-5; D is perhaps TRBD1 (6 bases). Germline V gives CDR1 LNHDA, CDR2 SQIVND (reference sequence). V was clipped by 1 base and J by 5 bases, with 6 bases between them. The CDR3 extends over 13 amino acids.

The chain recombines TRBV7-9 with TRBJ1-4; 7 bases are shared with TRBD1. CDR3 length: 16 residues. V lost 5 bases and J lost 6; bases outside the gene matches: 12. The germline CDR1 and CDR2 sequences are SEHNR and FQNEAQ (reference sequence). In nucleotides, the CDR3 is TGTGCCAGCAGCCCAGGGACAGCCGGTTATCATGAAAAACTGTTTTTT. Translated, it gives CASSPGTAGYHEKLFF.

J is TRBJ2-1 and V is TRBV9, with no clear D. This CDR3 is built from 12 residues. The V end was cut by 7 bases, the J end by 2 bases, with 7 bases between. CDR1 and CDR2 from the germline V gene are SGDLS and YYNGEE. CDR3 DNA: TGTGCCAGCTCGGGTACCTACAATGAGCAGTTCTTC. It encodes CASSGTYNEQFF.

This chain connects TRBV6-5 to TRBJ1-2; 7 nucleotides line up with TRBD1. The CDR3 totals 15 residues. Germline assignment: CDR1 MNHEY and CDR2 SVGAGI. V trimming: 0 bases; J trimming: 6 bases; junction bases outside the gene matches: 7. CDR3: CASSYSKGGSHGYTF. The CDR3 nucleotides are TGTGCCAGCAGTTACTCGAAAGGGGGCTCGCATGGCTACACCTTC.

This clone has only a few counts. V is TRBV7-3 and J is TRBJ2-7, with D possibly matching TRBD2 (6 bases). This CDR3 is built from 14 residues. Germline V gene data show CDR1 as SGHTA and CDR2 as FQGTGA. V was cut by 2 bases and J by 3 bases, with 11 bases left in between. In DNA, the CDR3 is TGTGCCAGCAGCTTAGGCGGGGTGGGCTACGAGCAGTACTTC. It encodes CASSLGGVGYEQYF.

V gene TRBV27 combines with J gene TRBJ1-5; maybe TRBD1 (6 bases). This CDR3 is built from 16 residues. Trimming left V 0 bases short and J 4 bases short, with 13 bases between. The germline gives CDR1 MNHEY, CDR2 SMNVEV (reference sequence). The DNA for the CDR3 is TGTGCCAGCAGTTTATCGTTAGGGCAGGGGAATCAGCCCCAGCATTTT. The encoded protein is CASSLSLGQGNQPQHF.

This clone turned up a few times. The chain joins TRBV25-1 to TRBJ1-1; possibly TRBD1 for D (5 bases). Trimming shortened V by 7 bases and J by 0 bases, and 9 bases separated the two germline ends. Germline V gene lookup returns CDR1 MGHDK and CDR2 SYGVNS. The CDR3 contains 13 residues. The CDR3 sequence is CASKGHMNTEAFF. The DNA for the CDR3 is TGTGCCAGCAAGGGGCACATGAACACTGAAGCTTTCTTT.

The chain links TRBV5-8 to TRBJ2-2, with 11 nucleotides matching TRBD2. Germline V gene data show CDR1 as SGHTS and CDR2 as YDEGEE. Trimming cost V 4 bases and J 1 base; bases outside gene matches: 3. The CDR3 runs 16 residues. The CDR3 sequence is CASSQTSGVNTGELFF. CDR3 DNA sequence: TGTGCCAGCAGCCAGACTAGCGGGGTGAACACCGGGGAGCTGTTTTTT.

The V call is TRBV6-6, the J call TRBJ1-4; tentative D call: TRBD1 (5 bases). Germline CDR1 and CDR2: MNHNY and SVGAGI (reference sequence). V gave up 8 bases and J gave up 4 bases, with 8 bases separating them. The CDR3 contains 12 residues. The CDR3 DNA is TGTGCCAGCTGCCAGGGTAATGAAAAACTGTTTTTT. Translated, it gives CASCQGNEKLFF.

The rearrangement links TRBV14 to TRBJ1-2; the D is unclear. The CDR3 totals 15 residues. The V and J ends lost 4 bases and 3 bases respectively, with 15 bases between them. CDR1 SGHDN and CDR2 FVKESK come from the germline V gene. The CDR3 region has the DNA TGTGCCAGCAGCCCCCCCCAGAGGGTCTACTATGGCTACACCTTC. As protein: CASSPPQRVYYGYTF.

CDR3 DNA sequence: TGTGCCAGCAGCGCCAGGGTGACTAATGAAAAACTGTTTTTT. Translation: CASSARVTNEKLFF. The chain is built from TRBV9 and TRBJ1-4; D is possibly TRBD1 (5 bases). Germline CDR1 is SGDLS and CDR2 is YYNGEE. The CDR3 is made up of 14 amino acids. Trimming took off 3 bases at V and 2 bases at J, with 8 bases between the two ends.

The V call is TRBV2, the J call TRBJ1-2, with D possibly TRBD1 on 6 matching bases. Germline values: CDR1 SNHLY, CDR2 FYNNEI. V gave up 6 bases and J gave up 4 bases, with 12 bases separating them. CDR3 size: 13 residues. The CDR3 region has the DNA TGTGCCAGCAGACCTGGACAGTTCTATGGCTACACCTTC. As protein: CASRPGQFYGYTF. The full variable domain, rest sourced from reference TRBV2 and TRBJ1-2, is EPEVTQTPSHQVTQMGQEVILRCVPISNHLYFYWYRQILGQKVEFLVSFYNNEISEKSEIFDDQFSVERPDGSNFTLKIRSTKLEDSAMYFCASRPGQFYGYTFGSGTRLTVV.

The chain recombines TRBV7-2 with TRBJ2-1; TRBD2 might be the D (5 bases). CDR1 and CDR2 from the germline V gene are SGHTA and FQGNSA. Trimming removed 0 bases at V and 0 bases at J, with 6 bases between. The CDR3 runs 15 residues. CDR3 nucleotide sequence: TGTGCCAGCAGCTTAGCGGGGAGCTCCTACAATGAGCAGTTCTTC. Translating it yields CASSLAGSSYNEQFF.

The chain uses TRBV5-8 and TRBJ2-3, with a tentative D call TRBD2 (6 bases). The CDR3 is made up of 15 amino acids. CDR1 and CDR2 from the germline V gene are SGHTS and YDEGEE. Between the trimmed V and J ends, which lost 2 bases and 0 bases, there was a span of 10 bases. The CDR3 loop reads CASSFGRESTDTQYF. The CDR3, as DNA: TGTGCCAGCAGCTTCGGGCGGGAAAGCACAGATACGCAGTATTTT.

V gene TRBV18 combines with J gene TRBJ2-5; TRBD1 matches 8 bases. This CDR3 comprises 14 residues. Trimming cost V 3 bases and J 5 bases; bases outside gene matches: 5. CDR1 and CDR2 (germline): KGHSH, LQKENI. The DNA for the CDR3 is TGTGCCAGCTCACCGACAGGGGAGCGCGAGACCCAGTACTTC. Its protein is CASSPTGERETQYF.

This chain uses TRBV5-1 with TRBJ2-5, with D possibly matching TRBD1 (6 bases). The germline V and J ends were trimmed by 4 bases and 5 bases, with 12 bases remaining between them. The CDR3 length is 13 residues. Per germline, CDR1 SGHRS and CDR2 YFSETQ. CDR3 bases: TGCGCCAGCAGCCAACAGGGTTTTGAGACCCAGTACTTC. Protein product: CASSQQGFETQYF.

The V gene is TRBV5-4, the J gene TRBJ1-1, with 8 bases aligning to TRBD1. J was trimmed by 8 bases and V by 1 base; bases with no gene match: 7. CDR3 size: 14 residues. CDR1 is SGHNT, CDR2 YYREEE, per germline (reference sequence). Here the CDR3 reads CASSLRVAGGEAFF. The DNA for the CDR3 is TGTGCCAGCAGCTTGAGAGTCGCAGGGGGCGAAGCTTTCTTT.

V gene TRBV12-5 combines with J gene TRBJ2-1; TRBD2 matches 10 bases. The junction had 2 bases not matched to a gene; V was cut back by 4 bases and J by 2 bases. Germline V lookup: CDR1 LGHNT, CDR2 FRNRAP. This CDR3 has 15 amino acids. CDR3 bases: TGTGCTAGTGGTTCTGGACTAGCGGCCTACAATGAGCAGTTCTTC. Protein: CASGSGLAAYNEQFF.

DNA of the CDR3: TGTGCCAGCAACCAGGGGGAGGTAGAATATGGCTACACCTTC. Its protein is CASNQGEVEYGYTF. This chain uses TRBV9 with TRBJ1-2; 7 bases line up with TRBD1. The junction had 10 bases not matched to a gene; V was cut back by 6 bases and J by 5 bases. CDR3 length equals 14 residues. CDR1 is SGDLS and CDR2 is YYNGEE in the germline V gene.

The genes are TRBV6-5 and TRBJ2-5; possibly TRBD2 for D (6 bases). V was clipped by 4 bases and J by 7 bases, with 19 bases between them. The CDR3 has 15 residues. From germline, CDR1 is MNHEY and CDR2 SVGAGI. This CDR3 reads CASSWQSLRGGTQYF. CDR3 nucleotides: TGTGCCAGCAGTTGGCAATCTTTGCGGGGAGGGACCCAGTACTTC.

The rearrangement joins TRBV5-1 to TRBJ2-7; TRBD1 matches 12 bases. CDR1 and CDR2 (germline): SGHRS, YFSETQ. Losses at the gene ends were 5 bases for V and 6 bases for J; bases not matched to a gene: 6. The CDR3 extends over 14 amino acids. CDR3 protein: CASSWGTGGLEQYF. The CDR3 DNA sequence: TGCGCCAGCAGTTGGGGGACAGGGGGCCTCGAGCAGTACTTC. The full variable domain, rest sourced from reference TRBV5-1 and TRBJ2-7, is KAGVTQTPRYLIKTRGQQVTLSCSPISGHRSVSWYQQTPGQGLQFLFEYFSETQRNKGNFPGRFSGRQFSNSRSEMNVSTLELGDSALYLCASSWGTGGLEQYFGPGTRLTVT.

The J gene is TRBJ2-1, the V gene TRBV7-3, with 8 bases fitting TRBD2. The CDR3 loop spans 14 amino acids. Germline V CDR1 and CDR2: SGHTA, FQGTGA. V lost 3 bases, J lost 9 bases, and 7 bases stayed unmatched. CDR3 sequence reads: CASSFRNSGAEQFF. CDR3 bases: TGTGCCAGCAGCTTCCGTAATAGCGGGGCTGAGCAGTTCTTC.

V and J are TRBV6-1 and TRBJ1-5; 7 positions match TRBD1. J lost 6 bases, V lost 2 bases, and 4 bases had no gene match. Germline V gives CDR1 MNHNS, CDR2 SASEGT. This CDR3 comprises 14 residues. The CDR3, as DNA: TGTGCCAGCAGTGAACAGGGGGTCATTCAGCCCCAGCATTTT. It encodes CASSEQGVIQPQHF.

The chain has TRBV11-2 and TRBJ2-1, with TRBD1 identical over 11 bases. In germline, CDR1 is SGHAT, CDR2 FQNNGV. The V and J ends lost 5 bases and 6 bases, in that order; junction bases with no gene match: 6. The CDR3 consists of 15 residues. The DNA of the CDR3 is TGTGCCAGCAGCAGGACAGGGGGCACGGGCAATGAGCAGTTCTTC. Residues: CASSRTGGTGNEQFF.

The chain combines TRBV19 with TRBJ1-2; D possibly corresponds to TRBD1 (6 bases). The CDR3 runs to 16 residues. With 4 bases removed from V and 0 bases from J, the gap between germline ends came to 15 bases. Germline V CDR1 and CDR2: LNHDA, SQIVND (reference sequence). CDR3 region: CASSSRTGRANYGYTF. DNA for the CDR3: TGTGCCAGTAGTAGTCGAACAGGGAGAGCTAACTATGGCTACACCTTC.

The genes are TRBV5-4 and TRBJ2-5; TRBD1 aligns across 8 bases. Germline values: CDR1 SGHNT, CDR2 YYREEE (reference sequence). The length of the CDR3 is 14 residues. V gave up 4 bases and J gave up 2 bases; unmatched junction bases: 4. The CDR3 DNA sequence: TGTGCCAGCAGCCCCGGGACAGGTCAAGAGACCCAGTACTTC. Translation: CASSPGTGQETQYF.

V is TRBV6-5 and J is TRBJ2-7; 7 bases match TRBD1. The CDR3 has 16 amino acids. CDR1 MNHEY and CDR2 SVGAGI come from the germline V gene. J lost 0 bases, V lost 1 base, and 6 bases had no gene match. The CDR3 sequence: CASSYFPAGGSYEQYF. The DNA for the CDR3 is TGTGCCAGCAGTTACTTCCCGGCAGGGGGCTCCTACGAGCAGTACTTC.

This clone has only a few counts. V is TRBV21-1 and J is TRBJ1-5; the DNA was not compared with TRBD1, the D call given in the table. TRBV21-1 is designated a pseudogene. The CDR3 has 22 amino acids. CDR3: CASSKADRRDRPTTYSNQPQHF. CDR3 DNA: TGTGCCAGCAGCAAAGCGGACCGCCGGGACAGGCCTACAACTTATAGCAATCAGCCCCAGCATTTT.